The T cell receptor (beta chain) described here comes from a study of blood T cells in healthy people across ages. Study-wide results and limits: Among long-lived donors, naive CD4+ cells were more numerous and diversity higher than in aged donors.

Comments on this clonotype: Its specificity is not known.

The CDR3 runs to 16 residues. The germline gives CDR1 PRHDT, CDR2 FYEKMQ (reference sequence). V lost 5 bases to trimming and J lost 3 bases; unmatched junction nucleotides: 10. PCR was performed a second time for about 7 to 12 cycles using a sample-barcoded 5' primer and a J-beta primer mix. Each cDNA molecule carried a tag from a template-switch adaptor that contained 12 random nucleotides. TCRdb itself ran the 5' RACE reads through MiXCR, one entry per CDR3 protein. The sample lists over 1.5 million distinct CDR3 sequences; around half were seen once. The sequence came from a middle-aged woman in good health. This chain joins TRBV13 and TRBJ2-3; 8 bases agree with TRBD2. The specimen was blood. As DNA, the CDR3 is TGTGCCAGCAGCCGGACACCGGGACTAGGAACAGATACGCAGTATTTT. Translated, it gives CASSRTPGLGTDTQYF.